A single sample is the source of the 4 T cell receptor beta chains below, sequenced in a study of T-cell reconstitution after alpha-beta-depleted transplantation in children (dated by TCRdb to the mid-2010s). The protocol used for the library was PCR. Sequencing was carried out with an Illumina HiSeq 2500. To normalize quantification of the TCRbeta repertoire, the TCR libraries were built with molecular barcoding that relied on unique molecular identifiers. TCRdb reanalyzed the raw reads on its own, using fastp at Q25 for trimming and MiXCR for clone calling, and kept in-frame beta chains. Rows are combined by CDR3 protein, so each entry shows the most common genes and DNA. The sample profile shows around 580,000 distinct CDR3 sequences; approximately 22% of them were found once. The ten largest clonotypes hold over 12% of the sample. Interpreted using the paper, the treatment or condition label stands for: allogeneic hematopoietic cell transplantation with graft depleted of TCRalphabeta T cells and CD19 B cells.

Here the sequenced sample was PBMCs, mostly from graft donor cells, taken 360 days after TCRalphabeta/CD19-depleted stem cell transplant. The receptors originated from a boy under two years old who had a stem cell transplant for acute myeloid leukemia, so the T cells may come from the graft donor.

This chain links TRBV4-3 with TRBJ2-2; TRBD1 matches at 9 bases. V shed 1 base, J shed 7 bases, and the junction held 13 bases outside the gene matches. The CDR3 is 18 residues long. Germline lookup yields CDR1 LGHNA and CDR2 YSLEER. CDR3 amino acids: CASSQAVVDRGSGGELFF. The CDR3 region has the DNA TGCGCCAGCAGCCAAGCAGTCGTTGACAGGGGGTCGGGCGGGGAGCTGTTTTTT.

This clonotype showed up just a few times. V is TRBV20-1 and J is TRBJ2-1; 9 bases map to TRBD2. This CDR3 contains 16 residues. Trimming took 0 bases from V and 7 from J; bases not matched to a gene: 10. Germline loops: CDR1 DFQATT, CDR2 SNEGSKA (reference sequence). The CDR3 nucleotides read TGCAGTGCTAGAGAGTCCGGGACTAGCTTGGTGAATGAGCAGTTCTTC. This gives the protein CSARESGTSLVNEQFF.

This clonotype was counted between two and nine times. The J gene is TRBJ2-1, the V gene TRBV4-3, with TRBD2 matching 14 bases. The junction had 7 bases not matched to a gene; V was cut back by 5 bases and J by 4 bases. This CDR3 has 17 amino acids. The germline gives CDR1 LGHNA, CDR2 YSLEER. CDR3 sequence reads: CASSKGTSGGRYNEQFF. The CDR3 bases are TGCGCCAGCAGCAAGGGGACTAGCGGGGGCCGGTACAATGAGCAGTTCTTC.

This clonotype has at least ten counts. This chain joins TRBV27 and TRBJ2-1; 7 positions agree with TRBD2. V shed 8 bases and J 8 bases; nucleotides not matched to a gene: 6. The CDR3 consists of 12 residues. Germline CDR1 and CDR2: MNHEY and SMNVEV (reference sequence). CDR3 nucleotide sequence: TGTGCCAGCCGGGGACTATATCATGAGCAGTTCTTC. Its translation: CASRGLYHEQFF.